The sequence of this T cell receptor (beta chain) was determined in a study of breast tumors, draining lymph nodes, adjacent tissues. General study findings and limits: Most tumor T cells seemingly derive from lymph node, then expand in tumor. The lymph node origin of tumor T cells was framed as consistent with a hypothesis, not demonstrated. Compared with lymph nodes, tumors were less diverse; compared with nontumor tissue, more. Tumor and nontumor repertoires were significantly more similar in luminal-like than in basal-like breast cancer.

Germline assignment: CDR1 ENHRY and CDR2 SYGVKD. The CDR3 runs to 12 residues. Trimming left V 0 bases short and J 7 bases short, with 3 bases between. The lymph nodes were axillary draining lymph nodes from breast cancer patients. In its sample, this clonotype was seen many times. The antigen remains unidentified. TCRdb independently ran MiXCR on the multiplex PCR reads; one entry per CDR3 protein. The sample consists of 150,000 to 250,000 distinct CDR3 sequences, 30% to 40% of them appearing once. The gene calls are TRBV10-3 and TRBJ2-2; D gene ambiguous. The sequence derives from a female donor with breast cancer. Some clones in this sample may be carry-over from other donors' samples. The specimen was axillary lymph node tissue. The CDR3 here is CAISESDGELFF. In DNA, the CDR3 is TGTGCCATCAGTGAGTCGGACGGGGAGCTGTTTTTT.